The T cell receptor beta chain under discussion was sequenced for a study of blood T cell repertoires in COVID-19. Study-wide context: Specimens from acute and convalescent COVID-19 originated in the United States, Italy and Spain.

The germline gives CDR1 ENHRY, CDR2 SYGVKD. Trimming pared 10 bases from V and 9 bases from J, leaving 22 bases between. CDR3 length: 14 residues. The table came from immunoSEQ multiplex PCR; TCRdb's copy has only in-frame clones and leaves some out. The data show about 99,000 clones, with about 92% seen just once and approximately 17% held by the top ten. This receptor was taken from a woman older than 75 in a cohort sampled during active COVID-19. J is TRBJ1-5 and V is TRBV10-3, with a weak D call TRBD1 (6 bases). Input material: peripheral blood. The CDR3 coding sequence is TGTGCCACGACCGACGGGGGGGCGCGTGGGCCCCAGCATTTT. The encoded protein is CATTDGGARGPQHF.